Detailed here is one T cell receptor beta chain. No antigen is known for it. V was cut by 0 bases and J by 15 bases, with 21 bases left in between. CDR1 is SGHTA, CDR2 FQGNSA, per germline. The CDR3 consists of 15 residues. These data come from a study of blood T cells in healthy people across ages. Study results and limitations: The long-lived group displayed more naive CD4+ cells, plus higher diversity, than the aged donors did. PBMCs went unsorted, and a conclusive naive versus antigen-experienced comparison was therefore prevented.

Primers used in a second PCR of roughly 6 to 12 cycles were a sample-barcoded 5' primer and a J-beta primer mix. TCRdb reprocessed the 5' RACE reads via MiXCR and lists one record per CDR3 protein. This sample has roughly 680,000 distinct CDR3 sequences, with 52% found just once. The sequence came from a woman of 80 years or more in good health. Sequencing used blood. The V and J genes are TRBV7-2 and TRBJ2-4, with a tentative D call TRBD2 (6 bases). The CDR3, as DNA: TGTGCCAGCAGCTTAGCGCTTAATATCCTGGAGGGAATGTACTTC. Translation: CASSLALNILEGMYF.